One sample yielded the 2 T cell receptor beta chains listed below, sequenced in a study of cytomegalovirus exposure and HLA in healthy donors. The method was immunoSEQ multiplex PCR; TCRdb's version includes in-frame clones alone and lacks a portion of them. This sample has 200,000 to 300,000 clones, with around nine tenths found just once. The sample was PBMCs. These receptors all come from a man between 18 and 35 years old in good health and CMV-seronegative.

The V call is TRBV9, the J call TRBJ2-5; 7 bases are shared with TRBD1. CDR1 and CDR2 from the germline V gene are SGDLS and YYNGEE. With V trimmed by 4 bases and J by 5 bases, 11 bases remained unmatched. The CDR3 is made up of 15 amino acids. The CDR3 DNA is TGTGCCAGCAGCCTCTGGAAGAGGGGGCAGGAGACCCAGTACTTC. It translates to CASSLWKRGQETQYF.

Written as DNA, the CDR3 is TGTGCCAGCAGTGAAATTCAGCGGCAGGGAGGGTATTTT. It yields the protein CASSEIQRQGGYF. V gene TRBV6-1 combines with J gene TRBJ2-3; perhaps TRBD2 as D (6 bases). The germline gives CDR1 MNHNS, CDR2 SASEGT. V was cut by 2 bases and J by 14 bases, with 17 bases left in between. There are 13 residues in the CDR3.